Sequencing of this TCR beta chain was carried out in a study of chemoradiotherapy in HPV16-positive cancers. Overall study results and limits: Candidate HPV-specific clones and E7-related TCR motifs grew in tumor during treatment. For HPV16-positive patients, expanding HPV-responsive T cells associated with longer recurrence-free survival.

This clone was seen only once. Its antigen remains unidentified. Here immunoSEQ multiplex PCR was the method, and the copy in TCRdb shows in-frame clones only, minus some. The table shows some 21,000 clones, with roughly 86% occurring only once. The CDR3 is made up of 15 amino acids. The V and J ends lost 5 bases and 5 bases, in that order; junction bases with no gene match: 7. The germline gives CDR1 SEHNR, CDR2 FQNEAQ (reference sequence). The sample here was blood, taken from a patient who underwent chemoradiotherapy. V is TRBV7-9 and J is TRBJ1-4; 8 bases line up with TRBD1. The clonotype originates from a human donor with HPV-associated anogenital cancer. This CDR3 is CASSPTGGLNEKLFF. CDR3 in DNA: TGTGCCAGCAGCCCAACAGGGGGTCTAAATGAAAAACTGTTTTTT.